The next 11 T cell receptor beta chains were all read from a single sample in a study of cytomegalovirus exposure and HLA in healthy donors. PCR employed 60 Vbeta and 13 Jbeta primers. The assay was immunoSEQ multiplex PCR, and TCRdb's table has in-frame clones only and misses some. The sample yields roughly 120,000 clones, 74% seen once. Input material: PBMCs. Receptors were obtained from a woman between 45 and 65 years old in good health and CMV-seropositive.

This chain links TRBV5-1 with TRBJ1-1; 10 bases map to TRBD1. This CDR3 has 15 amino acids. Germline trimming cut 5 bases from V and 3 bases from J; bases unmatched to any gene: 7. Germline CDR1 and CDR2: SGHRS and YFSETQ. In DNA form, the CDR3 reads TGCGCCAGCAGACGTGGACAGGGGGAGGACACTGAAGCTTTCTTT. Translation: CASRRGQGEDTEAFF. Full variable domain (outside the CDR3, taken from reference TRBV5-1 and TRBJ1-1): KAGVTQTPRYLIKTRGQQVTLSCSPISGHRSVSWYQQTPGQGLQFLFEYFSETQRNKGNFPGRFSGRQFSNSRSEMNVSTLELGDSALYLCASRRGQGEDTEAFFGQGTRLTVV.

The chain uses TRBV27 and TRBJ1-6; the D gene is possibly TRBD1 (6 bases). This CDR3 comprises 13 residues. Germline CDR1 and CDR2: MNHEY and SMNVEV (reference sequence). V lost 5 bases to trimming and J lost 10 bases, with 12 bases between them. CDR3 in DNA: TGTGCCAGCAGTACAGGGTTCTTCTCACCCCTCCACTTT. Its translation is CASSTGFFSPLHF.

The chain has TRBV2 and TRBJ1-5, with D hard to call. The CDR3 totals 13 residues. Germline-derived CDR1 and CDR2 are SNHLY and FYNNEI. The V end lost 4 bases, the J end lost 3 bases, and 7 bases lay between the germline ends. CDR3: CASSAQTNQPQHF. CDR3 nucleotide sequence: TGTGCCAGCAGTGCACAGACCAATCAGCCCCAGCATTTT.

The chain couples TRBV19 to TRBJ2-7; 9 bases are shared with TRBD2. The germline V gene has CDR1 LNHDA and CDR2 SQIVND (reference sequence). With V trimmed by 8 bases and J by 0 bases, 8 bases remained unmatched. The length of the CDR3 is 15 residues. The chain's CDR3 is CASGRGGGDSYEQYF. CDR3 nucleotide sequence: TGTGCCAGTGGAAGAGGCGGGGGGGACTCCTACGAGCAGTACTTC.

The chain combines TRBV2 with TRBJ2-1; 10 bases line up with TRBD1. This CDR3 is built from 15 residues. Germline loops: CDR1 SNHLY, CDR2 FYNNEI. The junction had 9 bases not matched to a gene; V was cut back by 7 bases and J by 6 bases. Written as DNA, the CDR3 is TGTGCCAGCATGAAGGACAGGGGGGAGGTCAATGAGCAGTTCTTC. The encoded protein is CASMKDRGEVNEQFF.

The rearrangement joins TRBV9 to TRBJ2-1, with 7 bases identical to TRBD2. Trimming at V came to 0 bases and at J to 4 bases, leaving 4 bases not matched to a gene. There are 15 residues in the CDR3. CDR1 SGDLS and CDR2 YYNGEE come from the germline V gene. The CDR3 nucleotides read TGTGCCAGCAGCGTAGCGGCGGGGGTTTACAATGAGCAGTTCTTC. This gives the protein CASSVAAGVYNEQFF.

The rearrangement links TRBV7-9 to TRBJ1-4; 7 bases are shared with TRBD1. Germline values: CDR1 SEHNR, CDR2 FQNEAQ (reference sequence). The V and J ends lost 10 bases and 7 bases, in that order; junction bases with no gene match: 6. CDR3 length equals 12 residues. CDR3 sequence (DNA): TGTGCCACCCACAGACAGGGTGAAAAACTGTTTTTT. Translated, it gives CATHRQGEKLFF.

With respect to this clone: Other DNA variants within this sample encode the same CDR3. V is TRBV9 and J is TRBJ1-3; D remains ambiguous. The V end lost 2 bases, the J end lost 0 bases, and 6 bases lay between the germline ends. CDR3 length equals 14 residues. Germline-derived CDR1 and CDR2 are SGDLS and YYNGEE. The CDR3, as DNA: TGTGCCAGCAGCGTGGGGAGCTCTGGAAACACCATATATTTT. This sequence encodes CASSVGSSGNTIYF.

V usage is TRBV27 and J usage is TRBJ2-6; D unclear. The V gene lost 0 bases and the J gene lost 4 bases, with 13 bases spanning the gap. CDR1 is MNHEY, CDR2 SMNVEV, per germline (reference sequence). This CDR3 has 17 amino acids. CDR3 DNA sequence: TGTGCCAGCAGTTTATCCACAGTGTTATCCGGGGCCAACGTCCTGACTTTC. Its protein is CASSLSTVLSGANVLTF.

The J gene is TRBJ1-2, the V gene TRBV5-1; 11 positions agree with TRBD1. Germline CDR1 SGHRS, CDR2 YFSETQ. The CDR3 consists of 13 residues. The V segment lost 5 bases and the J segment 8 bases; nucleotides outside the gene matches: 5. This CDR3 reads CASRSDRGLGYTF. In DNA form, the CDR3 reads TGCGCCAGCAGATCGGACAGGGGGCTCGGCTACACCTTC.

The V call is TRBV11-2, the J call TRBJ2-5, with 10 bases aligning to TRBD1. CDR1 is SGHAT and CDR2 is FQNNGV in the germline V gene. Unmatched junction bases numbered 9, after V lost 5 bases and J lost 0 bases. The CDR3 consists of 17 residues. CDR3 residues: CASSRDRGPRNQETQYF. The CDR3 nucleotides read TGTGCCAGCAGCCGGGACAGGGGCCCCCGAAACCAAGAGACCCAGTACTTC.